These 28 T cell receptor beta chains came from one sample sequenced in a study of cytomegalovirus exposure and HLA in healthy donors. This PCR relied on a set of 60 Vbeta primers and 13 Jbeta primers. Some clones are missing from TCRdb's copy, which holds only in-frame ones; the method was immunoSEQ multiplex PCR. The sample lists 65,000 to 90,000 clones, approximately 82% occurring once. Specimen: PBMCs. Source of these receptors: a man in his late teens or twenties in good health and CMV-seronegative.

The chain carries TRBV27 and TRBJ2-7, with 9 bases aligning to TRBD2. The CDR3 has 13 residues. Germline V CDR1 and CDR2: MNHEY, SMNVEV (reference sequence). The ends lost 6 bases at V and 7 bases at J; junction bases unmatched: 7. The CDR3: CASRSGTSPEQYF. CDR3 nucleotide sequence: TGTGCCAGCAGGTCCGGGACTAGCCCGGAGCAGTACTTC.

The chain combines TRBV5-6 with TRBJ2-5, with 7 bases identical to TRBD1. The CDR3 loop spans 19 amino acids. V dropped 3 bases and J dropped 5; count of bases not matched to a gene: 22. Germline CDR1 and CDR2: SGHDT and YYEEEE. The CDR3 loop reads CASSWPDFATGVTGETQYF. CDR3 nucleotide sequence: TGTGCCAGCAGCTGGCCCGATTTCGCTACAGGGGTTACGGGGGAGACCCAGTACTTC.

V gene TRBV15 combines with J gene TRBJ2-7; a possible D gene is TRBD2 (6 bases). V lost 3 bases and J 6 bases, leaving 21 bases between the germline ends. This CDR3 is built from 16 residues. Per germline, CDR1 LNHNV and CDR2 YYDKDF (reference sequence). Here the CDR3 reads CATSSRRGPYTGEQYF. The CDR3 nucleotides are TGTGCCACCAGCAGTCGGAGGGGACCGTATACGGGCGAGCAGTACTTC.

The chain joins TRBV5-1 to TRBJ2-7; the match to TRBD1 covers 8 bases. Looked up from germline, CDR1 is SGHRS and CDR2 is YFSETQ. There are 15 residues in the CDR3. The V and J ends lost 3 bases and 5 bases, in that order; junction bases with no gene match: 10. The CDR3 protein is CASSSTGAPGNEQYF. CDR3 nucleotides: TGCGCCAGCAGCTCGACAGGGGCCCCGGGAAACGAGCAGTACTTC.

The genes are TRBV9 and TRBJ1-1; TRBD1 is a possible D gene (5 bases). Germline assignment: CDR1 SGDLS and CDR2 YYNGEE. CDR3 size: 13 residues. V shed 0 bases and J shed 5 bases, with 8 bases lying between them. This CDR3 is CASSVEGITEAFF. CDR3 nucleotides: TGTGCCAGCAGCGTAGAGGGGATAACTGAAGCTTTCTTT.

CDR3 nucleotide sequence: TGTGCCAGCAGTGGAATACCGGGACAGGGGGGGTACACTGAAGCTTTCTTT. Protein sequence: CASSGIPGQGGYTEAFF. V is TRBV6-1 and J is TRBJ1-1, with 11 nucleotides matching TRBD1. This CDR3 has 17 residues. J lost 3 bases, V lost 4 bases, and 10 bases had no gene match. Germline V gene sequence: CDR1 MNHNS, CDR2 SASEGT.

About this clone: Other DNA sequences of this sample code for an identical CDR3. The gene calls are TRBV28 and TRBJ2-7; 11 nucleotides match TRBD2. Germline CDR1 reads MDHEN; CDR2 reads SYDVKM. V trimming: 7 bases; J trimming: 2 bases; junction bases outside the gene matches: 7. This CDR3 spans 15 amino acids. CDR3 sequence (DNA): TGTGCCAGCACCCCTGCACTAGCGGGAGCCTACGAGCAGTACTTC. This codes for CASTPALAGAYEQYF.

V usage is TRBV7-9 and J usage is TRBJ2-2; D gene uncertain. V lost 0 bases to trimming and J lost 3 bases, with 8 bases between them. CDR3 length: 15 residues. Germline-derived CDR1 and CDR2 are SEHNR and FQNEAQ (reference sequence). The CDR3 sequence: CASSLARGYTGELFF. The CDR3 DNA is TGTGCCAGCAGCTTAGCGCGAGGATACACCGGGGAGCTGTTTTTT.

The chain joins TRBV5-6 to TRBJ2-7, with 8 bases lining up with TRBD1. CDR1 is SGHDT and CDR2 is YYEEEE in the germline V gene. After removal of 4 bases from V and 4 bases from J, the junction contained 4 bases not matched to a gene. This CDR3 contains 13 residues. The CDR3 coding sequence is TGTGCCAGCAGCCCAAGGACAGGGTACGAGCAGTACTTC. Translating gives CASSPRTGYEQYF.

The J gene is TRBJ2-7, the V gene TRBV27, with 10 bases aligning to TRBD1. The V gene end was trimmed by 7 bases and the J gene end by 5 bases; junction bases not matched to a gene: 20. CDR3 length: 18 residues. CDR1 MNHEY and CDR2 SMNVEV come from the germline V gene (reference sequence). The CDR3 region has the DNA TGTGCCAGCACTCCCGAGGGGGCGAAGACAGGGGGCCTACACGAGCAGTACTTC. Protein: CASTPEGAKTGGLHEQYF.

Details on this clone: An end of the junction does not agree with germline; a read error may underlie this. The chain combines TRBV27 with TRBJ1-1; D perhaps matches TRBD1 (6 bases). The CDR3 length is 11 residues. Germline assignment: CDR1 MNHEY and CDR2 SMNVEV (reference sequence). Here the CDR3 reads CWQPGTPEAFF. DNA of the CDR3: TGCTGGCAGCCCGGGACACCTGAAGCTTTCTTT.

In DNA, the CDR3 is TGTGCCAGCTCCCTCCTCTCGGCAGGGTTTCGAGAGACCCAGTACTTC. Its translation: CASSLLSAGFRETQYF. The rearrangement joins TRBV18 to TRBJ2-5; perhaps TRBD1 as D (5 bases). Germline values: CDR1 KGHSH, CDR2 LQKENI. Deletions cut 6 bases from V and 4 bases from J, with 21 bases between. The CDR3 contains 16 residues.

The chain links TRBV19 to TRBJ1-5, with 7 bases fitting TRBD1. The CDR3 is 13 amino acids. Germline V gene sequence: CDR1 LNHDA, CDR2 SQIVND (reference sequence). The junction had 2 bases not matched to a gene; V was cut back by 5 bases and J by 4 bases. The CDR3 nucleotides are TGTGCCAGTAGTGAACAGGGGAATCAGCCCCAGCATTTT. Translating gives CASSEQGNQPQHF. Together with reference TRBV19 and TRBJ1-5, the CDR3 gives the full variable domain: DGGITQSPKYLFRKEGQNVTLSCEQNLNHDAMYWYRQDPGQGLRLIYYSQIVNDFQKGDIAEGYSVSREKKESFPLTVTSAQKNPTAFYLCASSEQGNQPQHFGDGTRLSIL.

The chain employs TRBV7-2 and TRBJ1-2, with TRBD1 matching over 7 bases. Trimming removed 0 bases from V and 8 bases from J; junction bases left unmatched: 6. CDR3 size: 14 residues. Germline-derived CDR1 and CDR2 are SGHTA and FQGNSA. The CDR3 protein is CASSLARGLEGYTF. The CDR3 region has the DNA TGTGCCAGCAGCTTAGCTAGGGGGCTGGAAGGCTACACCTTC.

The rearrangement links TRBV4-1 to TRBJ1-2; D remains unclear. Germline values: CDR1 MGHRA, CDR2 YSYEKL. The length of the CDR3 is 14 residues. Trimming removed 4 bases at V and 8 bases at J, with 17 bases between. In nucleotides, the CDR3 is TGCGCCAGCAGCCCCGGGAGTAGGGAGGAAGGCTACACCTTC. Translated: CASSPGSREEGYTF.

This clone appeared a few times. The chain combines TRBV5-4 with TRBJ2-7, with 10 bases aligning to TRBD1. The J segment lost 0 bases and the V segment lost 4 bases, leaving 4 bases of the junction unmatched. CDR1 SGHNT and CDR2 YYREEE come from the germline V gene (reference sequence). The CDR3 sequence is 15 residues long. This CDR3 reads CASSDRGRSSYEQYF. CDR3 DNA sequence: TGTGCCAGCAGCGACAGGGGGCGAAGCTCCTACGAGCAGTACTTC.

A single count supports this clone. V and J are TRBV7-2 and TRBJ2-3; unclear D gene. The V gene lost 5 bases and the J gene lost 4 bases, with 10 bases spanning the gap. CDR3 length: 13 residues. Per the germline V gene, CDR1 is SGHTA and CDR2 is FQGNSA. The CDR3 nucleotides are TGTGCCAGCAGCCTCCCGGTGGCAGATACGCAGTATTTT. Protein product: CASSLPVADTQYF.

The chain carries TRBV7-2 and TRBJ2-3, with D possibly being TRBD2 (6 bases). Deletions cut 1 base from V and 4 bases from J, with 12 bases between. Germline CDR1 and CDR2: SGHTA and FQGNSA. This CDR3 region has 15 residues. Here the CDR3 DNA reads TGTGCCAGCAGCTTAGGGGGGGTAGGGTCAGATACGCAGTATTTT. It yields the protein CASSLGGVGSDTQYF.

The V gene is TRBV7-6, the J gene TRBJ2-2; 12 positions agree with TRBD2. This CDR3 is built from 18 residues. The J segment lost 0 bases and the V segment lost 0 bases, leaving 2 bases of the junction unmatched. The germline gives CDR1 SGHVS, CDR2 FNYEAQ. CDR3 in amino acids: CASSLALAGGSNTGELFF. The CDR3 DNA reads TGTGCCAGCAGCTTAGCACTAGCGGGAGGCTCGAACACCGGGGAGCTGTTTTTT.

The rearrangement links TRBV5-1 to TRBJ2-7; TRBD1 matches 9 bases. J lost 6 bases, V lost 6 bases, and 13 bases had no gene match. Germline CDR1 and CDR2: SGHRS and YFSETQ. This CDR3 comprises 15 residues. CDR3 nucleotides: TGCGCCAGCACACGATCACAGGGGGCATTCTCCGAGCAGTACTTC. Encoded protein: CASTRSQGAFSEQYF.

The genes are TRBV7-8 and TRBJ2-3; 10 nucleotides agree with TRBD1. CDR1 and CDR2 from the germline V gene are SGHVS and FQNEAQ. CDR3 length equals 15 residues. V shed 5 bases, J shed 8 bases, and the junction held 10 bases outside the gene matches. CDR3: CASSGGTGERGTQYF. The DNA of the CDR3 is TGTGCCAGCAGCGGCGGGACAGGGGAAAGGGGTACGCAGTATTTT.

The gene calls are TRBV5-5 and TRBJ1-1, with TRBD1 matching over 8 bases. Germline V CDR1 and CDR2: SGHKS, YYEKEE (reference sequence). The CDR3 is made up of 16 amino acids. V dropped 2 bases and J dropped 3; count of bases not matched to a gene: 9. CDR3 amino acids: CASSLFGQGGHTEAFF. CDR3 in DNA: TGTGCCAGCAGCTTATTTGGACAGGGCGGGCACACTGAAGCTTTCTTT.

This chain links TRBV9 with TRBJ1-2; the D gene is possibly TRBD1 (5 bases). Looked up from germline, CDR1 is SGDLS and CDR2 is YYNGEE. V lost 4 bases to trimming and J lost 5 bases, with 15 bases between them. This CDR3 has 14 amino acids. The CDR3: CASSNRDFSYGYTF. The CDR3 coding sequence is TGTGCCAGCAGCAACCGGGACTTCAGTTATGGCTACACCTTC.

Turning to this clone: At one end the junction does not follow the germline gene, possibly because of a read error. The chain recombines TRBV19 with TRBJ2-5; no clear D. Germline values: CDR1 LNHDA, CDR2 SQIVND (reference sequence). The CDR3 has 13 residues. CDR3 protein: CASSIGNQEAQYF. CDR3 nucleotides: TGTGCCAGTAGTATTGGTAACCAAGAGGCCCAGTACTTC.

CDR3 DNA: TGTGCCAGCTCACTTGACCAGGGCGGACAGCCCCAGCATTTT. Translating it yields CASSLDQGGQPQHF. This chain links TRBV18 with TRBJ1-5, with a tentative D call TRBD1 (5 bases). Trimming pared 4 bases from V and 7 bases from J, leaving 14 bases between. Germline V lookup: CDR1 KGHSH, CDR2 LQKENI. This CDR3 is 14 amino acids long.

For this clone: At one end, the junction sequence differs from germline, possibly due to a read error. The chain uses TRBV7-7 and TRBJ2-2; possibly TRBD1 for D (6 bases). The CDR3 extends over 15 amino acids. Germline-derived CDR1 and CDR2 are SSHAT and FNYEAQ (reference sequence). CDR3 in amino acids: CASSFGQGYTGELFF. The CDR3 DNA is TGTGCTAGCAGCTTCGGTCAGGGGTACACCGGGGAGCTGTTTTTT. Filled out from reference TRBV7-7 and TRBJ2-2, the complete variable domain reads GAGVSQSPRYKVTKRGQDVTLRCDPISSHATLYWYQQALGQGPEFLTYFNYEAQPDKSGLPSDRFSAERPEGSISTLTIQRTEQRDSAMYRCASSFGQGYTGELFFGEGSRLTVL.

This rearrangement joins TRBV19 to TRBJ2-7; TRBD1 matches at 9 bases. From germline, CDR1 is LNHDA and CDR2 SQIVND (reference sequence). J gave up 3 bases and V 2 bases, and 2 bases lay outside the gene matches. The length of the CDR3 is 14 residues. Here the CDR3 DNA reads TGTGCCAGTAGTATAAGGGACAGGGTCTACGAGCAGTACTTC. This translates into CASSIRDRVYEQYF.

The count of this clone is one. This chain uses TRBV9 with TRBJ1-2; D unclear. The CDR3 covers 14 residues. V lost 4 bases and J 3 bases, leaving 13 bases between the germline ends. The germline V gene has CDR1 SGDLS and CDR2 YYNGEE. In DNA form, the CDR3 reads TGTGCCAGCAGCCCGAGGACTGAGTACTATGGCTACACCTTC. Its translation is CASSPRTEYYGYTF.